This T cell receptor beta chain was obtained from a study of sequential checkpoint blockade in melanoma. Method: immunoSEQ multiplex PCR; TCRdb's copy keeps in-frame clones and lacks some. The profile shows approximately 5,200 clones, roughly 77% of them singletons. Germline CDR1 and CDR2: SGHVS and FNYEAQ. Trimming removed 0 bases at V and 0 bases at J, with 12 bases between. The CDR3 has 17 residues. Specified treatment: randomized to nivolumab then ipilimumab (arm A) or the reverse (arm B). Sorted cells were live CD3+CD8+, lacking CD19 and CD56, from PBMCs. This clonotype was obtained from a human donor with melanoma. Here the sequenced sample was CD8+ T cells sorted from blood (inferred from file names), taken from a patient given nivolumab and ipilimumab in sequence. The rearrangement links TRBV7-6 to TRBJ2-1; D ambiguous. The CDR3 here is CASSLAVRLSSYNEQFF. For the CDR3, the DNA is TGTGCCAGCAGCTTAGCAGTCCGACTTAGCTCCTACAATGAGCAGTTCTTC.